This passage covers 26 T cell receptor beta chains from one sample sequenced in a study of shared clonotypes between healthy human individuals. As defined, naive CD8 cells were CD45RO-negative and positively selected for CCR7, with terminally differentiated effector memory CD45RA+ cells excluded. Generated by immunoSEQ multiplex PCR, the TCRdb table keeps only in-frame clones and is missing some. Among over 2 million clones, about 95% were seen once, and the ten largest hold roughly 1%. Sequencing input: naive CD8+ T cells sorted from blood. These receptors were collected from a young man in good health.

This clone was seen only a few times. The same CDR3 arises from other DNA sequences in this sample as well. The chain has TRBV25-1 and TRBJ1-1; TRBD1 might be the D (5 bases). The CDR3 is 13 residues long. V lost 4 bases to trimming and J lost 1 base, with 7 bases between them. Germline assignment: CDR1 MGHDK and CDR2 SYGVNS. CDR3 in DNA: TGTGCCAGCAGTGTTGGGGGGAACACTGAAGCTTTCTTT. Translation: CASSVGGNTEAFF.

A word on this clone: Distinct nucleotide sequences in the sample also encode this CDR3. The CDR3 nucleotides are TGTGCCAGCAGCTTAGAGGGGGGGTCCTACAATGAGCAGTTCTTC. Residues: CASSLEGGSYNEQFF. The J gene is TRBJ2-1, the V gene TRBV7-8; a weak D match, TRBD2 (7 bases). This CDR3 spans 15 amino acids. Germline assignment: CDR1 SGHVS and CDR2 FQNEAQ. Trimming shortened V by 1 base and J by 1 base, and 8 bases separated the two germline ends.

V usage is TRBV5-6 and J usage is TRBJ2-7; the D is unclear. With 0 bases removed from V and 2 bases from J, the gap between germline ends came to 9 bases. The CDR3 length is 14 residues. CDR1 is SGHDT, CDR2 YYEEEE, per germline. CDR3 sequence: CASSLAHSPYEQYF. The CDR3 bases are TGTGCCAGCAGCTTGGCCCACTCACCCTACGAGCAGTACTTC.

The chain has TRBV2 and TRBJ2-3; maybe TRBD1 (6 bases). The CDR3 runs to 10 residues. With 9 bases removed from V and 9 bases from J, the gap between germline ends came to 10 bases. The germline CDR1 and CDR2 sequences are SNHLY and FYNNEI. The CDR3 nucleotides are TGTGCCAGTCAGACAGGAACGCAGTATTTT. It encodes CASQTGTQYF.

CDR3 region: CASSLSSVGEAFF. The CDR3 nucleotides are TGTGCCAGCAGTTTATCCTCCGTAGGTGAAGCTTTCTTT. The chain uses TRBV28 and TRBJ1-1; no reliable D call. The CDR3 loop spans 13 amino acids. Looked up from germline, CDR1 is MDHEN and CDR2 is SYDVKM. The germline V and J ends were trimmed by 1 base and 7 bases, with 10 bases remaining between them.

J is TRBJ2-5 and V is TRBV25-1; D perhaps matches TRBD1 (6 bases). The CDR3 loop spans 13 amino acids. Per the germline V gene, CDR1 is MGHDK and CDR2 is SYGVNS. The germline V and J ends were trimmed by 6 bases and 1 base, with 9 bases remaining between them. The CDR3 region is CASRPDSQETQYF. CDR3 DNA: TGTGCCAGCAGGCCGGACAGCCAAGAGACCCAGTACTTC.

J is TRBJ1-1 and V is TRBV19; D is ambiguous. Trimming cost V 8 bases and J 4 bases, with 14 bases left between them. The CDR3 extends over 13 amino acids. Looked up from germline, CDR1 is LNHDA and CDR2 is SQIVND (reference sequence). The DNA of the CDR3 is TGTGCCAGTTCGGACGGAATCTCCACTGAAGCTTTCTTT. It yields the protein CASSDGISTEAFF.

The V and J genes are TRBV4-1 and TRBJ2-5, with D maybe TRBD2 (7 bases). Trimming cost V 0 bases and J 0 bases, with 17 bases left between them. This CDR3 is built from 18 residues. Germline V gene sequence: CDR1 MGHRA, CDR2 YSYEKL. CDR3 coding DNA: TGCGCCAGCAGCCAAGAGAAAGCAGGGGAGGGGTACCAAGAGACCCAGTACTTC. This translates into CASSQEKAGEGYQETQYF.

The chain employs TRBV7-2 and TRBJ1-2; 7 positions agree with TRBD1. CDR3 length: 15 amino acids. The trim removed 1 base at V and 4 bases at J, leaving 6 bases unmatched. CDR1 is SGHTA and CDR2 is FQGNSA in the germline V gene. As DNA, the CDR3 is TGTGCCAGCAGCTTAGTAAGGGACAGTCTCTATGGCTACACCTTC. Protein sequence: CASSLVRDSLYGYTF.

The genes are TRBV10-2 and TRBJ2-7, with a tentative D call TRBD1 (6 bases). This CDR3 region has 14 residues. Per the germline V gene, CDR1 is WSHSY and CDR2 is SAAADI. The V end lost 2 bases, the J end lost 2 bases, and 10 bases lay between the germline ends. This CDR3 reads CASSEAGVTYEQYF. In DNA, the CDR3 is TGCGCCAGCAGTGAGGCAGGGGTGACCTACGAGCAGTACTTC.

This clone was picked up one time. Other DNA sequences in this sample translate to the same CDR3. This chain uses TRBV9 with TRBJ1-1; 11 bases agree with TRBD1. This CDR3 comprises 15 residues. With 0 bases clipped from V and 5 bases from J, the junction kept 3 bases outside the gene matches. The germline CDR1 and CDR2 sequences are SGDLS and YYNGEE. The CDR3 sequence is CASSVAGTGGTEAFF. As DNA, the CDR3 is TGTGCCAGCAGCGTAGCCGGGACAGGGGGAACTGAAGCTTTCTTT. The variable domain in full, completed from reference TRBV9 and TRBJ1-1, reads DSGVTQTPKHLITATGQRVTLRCSPRSGDLSVYWYQQSLDQGLQFLIQYYNGEERAKGNILERFSAQQFPDLHSELNLSSLELGDSALYFCASSVAGTGGTEAFFGQGTRLTVV.

The chain is built from TRBV6-6 and TRBJ1-2; D unclear. The CDR3 length is 14 residues. Trimming left V 10 bases short and J 4 bases short, with 19 bases between. Germline assignment: CDR1 MNHNY and CDR2 SVGAGI (reference sequence). The CDR3 DNA sequence: TGTGCCATCAGCAACGGGGTTTTCCTCTATGGCTACACCTTC. It is translated as CAISNGVFLYGYTF.

The gene calls are TRBV27 and TRBJ1-2, with D possibly TRBD1 on 5 matching bases. The CDR3 runs to 13 residues. Trimming cost V 8 bases and J 5 bases, with 15 bases left between them. CDR1 is MNHEY and CDR2 is SMNVEV in the germline V gene (reference sequence). CDR3 in amino acids: CASGPGRTYGYTF. CDR3 nucleotides: TGTGCCAGCGGACCGGGACGGACTTATGGCTACACCTTC.

Turning to this clone: Distinct nucleotide sequences in the sample also encode this CDR3. CDR3 residues: CASSLGASYEQYF. Written as DNA, the CDR3 is TGTGCCAGCAGCTTAGGGGCCAGCTACGAGCAGTACTTC. The chain recombines TRBV7-2 with TRBJ2-7; no clear D gene. The V gene's germline CDR1 is SGHTA and CDR2 FQGNSA. Trimming took 1 base from V and 3 from J, leaving 7 bases between them. CDR3 length: 13 amino acids.

This rearrangement joins TRBV9 to TRBJ2-6; D uncertain. Germline lookup yields CDR1 SGDLS and CDR2 YYNGEE. The CDR3 loop spans 16 amino acids. The V end was cut by 0 bases, the J end by 2 bases, with 9 bases between. CDR3 in DNA: TGTGCCAGCAGCGTAGACCGGCTTACTGGGGCCAACGTCCTGACTTTC. Translating gives CASSVDRLTGANVLTF. Based on the CDR3 plus reference TRBV9 and TRBJ2-6, the full variable domain is DSGVTQTPKHLITATGQRVTLRCSPRSGDLSVYWYQQSLDQGLQFLIQYYNGEERAKGNILERFSAQQFPDLHSELNLSSLELGDSALYFCASSVDRLTGANVLTFGAGSRLTVL.

This chain joins TRBV28 and TRBJ2-5; 7 bases fit TRBD1. The CDR3 contains 14 residues. V shed 5 bases, J shed 2 bases, and the junction held 5 bases outside the gene matches. Germline loops: CDR1 MDHEN, CDR2 SYDVKM. The DNA of the CDR3 is TGTGCCAGCAGTCCCCGGGACAGACAAGAGACCCAGTACTTC. Protein product: CASSPRDRQETQYF. Based on the CDR3 plus reference TRBV28 and TRBJ2-5, the full variable domain is DVKVTQSSRYLVKRTGEKVFLECVQDMDHENMFWYRQDPGLGLRLIYFSYDVKMKEKGDIPEGYSVSREKKERFSLILESASTNQTSMYLCASSPRDRQETQYFGPGTRLLVL.

The chain uses TRBV2 and TRBJ2-2; no firm D call. This CDR3 spans 11 amino acids. The V gene's germline CDR1 is SNHLY and CDR2 FYNNEI. Between the trimmed V and J ends, which lost 11 bases and 6 bases, there was a span of 10 bases. The CDR3 bases are TGTGCCTGTATCGCGGCCGGGGAGCTGTTTTTT. Translating gives CACIAAGELFF.

This chain links TRBV10-3 with TRBJ1-1, with a weak D call TRBD1 (6 bases). Looked up from germline, CDR1 is ENHRY and CDR2 is SYGVKD. Between the trimmed V and J ends, which lost 3 bases and 4 bases, there was a span of 12 bases. The CDR3 is 14 residues long. This CDR3 reads CAISDPAGATEAFF. The CDR3 DNA reads as TGTGCCATCAGTGACCCGGCAGGGGCCACTGAAGCTTTCTTT.

Comment on this clone: Different DNA sequences within this sample yield the same CDR3. The rearrangement links TRBV7-9 to TRBJ2-6, with 9 nucleotides matching TRBD1. This CDR3 contains 16 residues. V lost 5 bases to trimming and J lost 0 bases; unmatched junction nucleotides: 2. Germline CDR1 is SEHNR and CDR2 is FQNEAQ (reference sequence). CDR3 nucleotides: TGTGCCAGCAGCCCGACAGGGGGCTCTGGGGCCAACGTCCTGACTTTC. It yields the protein CASSPTGGSGANVLTF.

The chain couples TRBV6-1 to TRBJ2-1, with D perhaps TRBD1 (6 bases). Germline assignment: CDR1 MNHNS and CDR2 SASEGT. V dropped 0 bases and J dropped 12 bases, with 18 bases sitting between them. The CDR3 has 15 residues. The CDR3: CASSEAQGTHTGQFF. CDR3 nucleotides: TGTGCCAGCAGTGAAGCCCAGGGGACCCATACTGGGCAGTTCTTC.

This clone was detected once. This sample also contains other DNA sequences that code for the same CDR3. The CDR3 DNA reads TGCGCCAGCAGCCAAGAGGGGATGAACACTGAAGCTTTCTTT. Translated, it gives CASSQEGMNTEAFF. The chain is built from TRBV4-1 and TRBJ1-1; D unresolved. The CDR3 totals 14 residues. V dropped 0 bases and J dropped 0 bases, with 5 bases sitting between them. Germline V gene lookup returns CDR1 MGHRA and CDR2 YSYEKL.

The rearrangement uses TRBV14 and TRBJ2-7, with TRBD2 as a possible D gene (5 bases). The CDR3 loop spans 14 amino acids. The V gene's germline CDR1 is SGHDN and CDR2 FVKESK. Trimming pared 6 bases from V and 5 bases from J, leaving 17 bases between. CDR3 nucleotides: TGTGCCAGCAGTCCGGACTTGCTTCTGCACGAGCAGTACTTC. The encoded protein is CASSPDLLLHEQYF.

V is TRBV18 and J is TRBJ2-7; 9 nucleotides align to TRBD2. The CDR3 runs 13 residues. CDR1 is KGHSH and CDR2 is LQKENI in the germline V gene. J gave up 2 bases and V 9 bases, and 5 bases lay outside the gene matches. CDR3 nucleotide sequence: TGTGCCAGTCGACTAGCGGAACCCTACGAGCAGTACTTC. Its translation: CASRLAEPYEQYF.

The chain couples TRBV19 to TRBJ1-6; D remains ambiguous. The CDR3 consists of 16 residues. The germline V and J ends were trimmed by 3 bases and 0 bases, with 9 bases remaining between them. CDR1 LNHDA and CDR2 SQIVND come from the germline V gene (reference sequence). CDR3 coding DNA: TGTGCCAGTAGTATTCAGGAGAGCTCCTATAATTCACCCCTCCACTTT. Protein: CASSIQESSYNSPLHF.

Worth noting for this clone: This CDR3 is also generated by other DNA sequences in the sample. The chain combines TRBV19 with TRBJ2-7; maybe TRBD1 (6 bases). The ends were cut back, 5 bases at V and 4 bases at J, with 12 bases in the middle. CDR3 length: 13 residues. CDR1 LNHDA and CDR2 SQIVND come from the germline V gene (reference sequence). The CDR3 DNA is TGTGCCAGTAGTGCAGGGGTTGGGTACGAGCAGTACTTC. This encodes CASSAGVGYEQYF.

Concerning this clone itself: Different DNA sequences within this sample yield the same CDR3. The chain links TRBV10-3 to TRBJ2-1; D gene uncertain. The CDR3 is 11 residues long. Germline V gene sequence: CDR1 ENHRY, CDR2 SYGVKD. V was clipped by 3 bases and J by 6 bases, with 3 bases between them. As DNA, the CDR3 is TGTGCCATCAGTGAAGGCAATGAGCAGTTCTTC. Amino acids: CAISEGNEQFF.